This TCR beta chain was sequenced during a study of shared clonotypes between healthy human individuals. Study-wide background: Three plates each covered CD4 naive and memory; CD8 naive two, CD8 memory one.

CD45RO-negative, CCR7-positively selected cells formed the naive CD8 fraction, excluding terminally differentiated effector memory CD45RA+ cells. This was a deep-level run. Assay used: immunoSEQ multiplex PCR; TCRdb lists only in-frame clones, some missing. Among 2 million to 2.5 million clones, around 93% were seen once, and the ten largest hold 1.7%. Germline CDR1 and CDR2: LNHDA and SQIVND (reference sequence). V shed 5 bases and J shed 2 bases, with 4 bases lying between them. The CDR3 totals 12 residues. This clone is a singleton in its sample. Its antigen is currently unknown. Other nucleotide sequences in the sample specify the same CDR3. Notes on the study in general: Richness estimates generally favored naive over memory subsets. Clonotype sharing across several donors was observed for around 5% of naive CD4 clonotypes.

The sample consisted of naive CD8+ T cells from PBMCs. The source is a man younger than 35 in good health. Some clones in this sample may be carry-over from other donors' samples. The V gene is TRBV19, the J gene TRBJ2-1; D not certain. The CDR3 nucleotides are TGTGCCAGTAGTCCCCCCTACAATGAGCAGTTCTTC. As protein: CASSPPYNEQFF.